This T cell receptor (beta chain) was identified during a study of blood T cell repertoires in COVID-19. About the research overall: T cells, B-cell-depleted T cells, or PBMCs provided the cDNA or gDNA that served as material.

The table came from immunoSEQ multiplex PCR; TCRdb's copy has only in-frame clones and leaves some out. The sample records around 290,000 clones, roughly nine tenths being singletons. Trimming shortened V by 5 bases and J by 2 bases, and 16 bases separated the two germline ends. The CDR3 covers 16 residues. Germline values: CDR1 SNHLY, CDR2 FYNNEI. Sequencing used peripheral blood. The J gene is TRBJ1-5, the V gene TRBV2; no firm D call. The TCR sequence derives from a woman aged 25 to 39 with COVID-19, enrolled during active disease. The CDR3 loop is CASSTTVRERNQPQHF. CDR3 nucleotides: TGTGCCAGCAGTACCACAGTAAGGGAGCGCAATCAGCCCCAGCATTTT.